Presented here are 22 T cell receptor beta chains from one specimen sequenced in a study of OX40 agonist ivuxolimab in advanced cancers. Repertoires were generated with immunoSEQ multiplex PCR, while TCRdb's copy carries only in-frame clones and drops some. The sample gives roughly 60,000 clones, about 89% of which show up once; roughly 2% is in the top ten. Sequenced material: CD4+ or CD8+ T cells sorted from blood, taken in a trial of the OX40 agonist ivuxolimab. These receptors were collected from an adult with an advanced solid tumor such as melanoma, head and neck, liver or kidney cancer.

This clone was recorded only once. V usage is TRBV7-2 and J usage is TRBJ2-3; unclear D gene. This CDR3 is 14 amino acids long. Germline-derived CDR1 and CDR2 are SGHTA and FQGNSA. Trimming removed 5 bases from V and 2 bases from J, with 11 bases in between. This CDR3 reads CASSPGRNTDTQYF. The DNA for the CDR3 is TGTGCCAGCAGCCCAGGACGAAACACAGATACGCAGTATTTT. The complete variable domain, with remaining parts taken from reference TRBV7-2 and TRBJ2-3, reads GAGVSQSPSNKVTEKGKDVELRCDPISGHTALYWYRQSLGQGLEFLIYFQGNSAPDKSGLPSDRFSAERTGGSVSTLTIQRTQQEDSAVYLCASSPGRNTDTQYFGPGTRLTVL.

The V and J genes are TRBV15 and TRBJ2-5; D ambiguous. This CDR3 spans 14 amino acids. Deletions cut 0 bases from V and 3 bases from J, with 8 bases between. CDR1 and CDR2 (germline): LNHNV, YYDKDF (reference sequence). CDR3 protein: CATSRDRTEETQYF. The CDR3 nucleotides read TGTGCCACCAGCAGAGATAGGACGGAAGAGACCCAGTACTTC.

This chain's CDR3 is CAWSEERQGFYEQYF. The CDR3 nucleotides are TGTGCCTGGAGTGAAGAGAGGCAGGGGTTCTACGAGCAGTACTTC. This chain joins TRBV30 and TRBJ2-7; maybe TRBD1 (6 bases). Germline V gene data show CDR1 as GTSNPN and CDR2 as SVGIG (reference sequence). Trimming took off 1 base at V and 3 bases at J, with 16 bases between the two ends. CDR3 length: 15 residues.

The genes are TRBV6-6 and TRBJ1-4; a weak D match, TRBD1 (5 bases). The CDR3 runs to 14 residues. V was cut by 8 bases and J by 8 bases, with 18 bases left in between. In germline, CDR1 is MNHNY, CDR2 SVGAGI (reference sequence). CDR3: CASRLQATAEKLFF. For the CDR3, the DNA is TGTGCCAGCCGCCTACAGGCCACCGCGGAAAAACTGTTTTTT.

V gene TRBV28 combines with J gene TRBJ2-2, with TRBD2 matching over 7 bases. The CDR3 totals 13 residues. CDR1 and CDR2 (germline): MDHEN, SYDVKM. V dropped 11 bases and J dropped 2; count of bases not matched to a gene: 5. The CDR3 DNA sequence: TGTGCCGGGGGGGGACTCAACACCGGGGAGCTGTTTTTT. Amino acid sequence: CAGGGLNTGELFF.

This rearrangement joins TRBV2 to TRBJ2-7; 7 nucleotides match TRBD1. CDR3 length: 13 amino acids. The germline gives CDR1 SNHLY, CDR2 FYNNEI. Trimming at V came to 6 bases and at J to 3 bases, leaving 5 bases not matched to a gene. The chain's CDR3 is CASRATGIYEQYF. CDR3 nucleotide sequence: TGTGCCAGCAGGGCGACAGGGATCTACGAGCAGTACTTC.

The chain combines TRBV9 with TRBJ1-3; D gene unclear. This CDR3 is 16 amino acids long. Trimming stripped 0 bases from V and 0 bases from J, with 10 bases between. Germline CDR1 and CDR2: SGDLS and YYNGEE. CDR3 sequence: CASSVEPPGSGNTIYF. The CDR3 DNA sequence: TGTGCCAGCAGCGTAGAACCCCCTGGCTCTGGAAACACCATATATTTT.

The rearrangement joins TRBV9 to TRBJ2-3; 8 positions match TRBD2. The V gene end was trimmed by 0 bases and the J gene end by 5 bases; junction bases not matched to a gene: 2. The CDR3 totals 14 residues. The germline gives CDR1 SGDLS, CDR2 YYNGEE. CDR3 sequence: CASSVVGLEDTQYF. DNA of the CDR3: TGTGCCAGCAGCGTAGTGGGACTAGAAGATACGCAGTATTTT.

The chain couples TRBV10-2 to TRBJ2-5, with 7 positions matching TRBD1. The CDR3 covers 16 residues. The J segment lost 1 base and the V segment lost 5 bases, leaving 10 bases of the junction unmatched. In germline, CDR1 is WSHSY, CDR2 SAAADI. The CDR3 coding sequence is TGCGCCAGCAGTTACTCCGGGACAGAATCCCAAGAGACCCAGTACTTC. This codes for CASSYSGTESQETQYF.

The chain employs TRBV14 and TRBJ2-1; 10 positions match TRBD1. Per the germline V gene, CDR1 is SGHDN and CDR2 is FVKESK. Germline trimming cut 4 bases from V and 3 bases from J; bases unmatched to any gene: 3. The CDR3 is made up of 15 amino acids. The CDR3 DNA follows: TGTGCCAGCAGCCTGCGGGACAGGGGCTACAATGAGCAGTTCTTC. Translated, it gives CASSLRDRGYNEQFF.

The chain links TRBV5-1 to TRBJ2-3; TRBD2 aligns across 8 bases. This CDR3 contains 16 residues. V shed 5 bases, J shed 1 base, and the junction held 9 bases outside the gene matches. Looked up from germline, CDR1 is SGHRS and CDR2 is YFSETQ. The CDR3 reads CASRGRAGEGTDTQYF. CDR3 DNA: TGCGCCAGCAGGGGTCGAGCGGGAGAGGGCACAGATACGCAGTATTTT.

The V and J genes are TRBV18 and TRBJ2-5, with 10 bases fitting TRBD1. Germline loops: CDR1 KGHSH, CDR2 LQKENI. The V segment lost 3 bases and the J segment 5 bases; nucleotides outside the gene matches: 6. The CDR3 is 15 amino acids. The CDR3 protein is CASSPGDRGLETQYF. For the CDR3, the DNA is TGTGCCAGCTCACCTGGGGACAGGGGACTGGAGACCCAGTACTTC.

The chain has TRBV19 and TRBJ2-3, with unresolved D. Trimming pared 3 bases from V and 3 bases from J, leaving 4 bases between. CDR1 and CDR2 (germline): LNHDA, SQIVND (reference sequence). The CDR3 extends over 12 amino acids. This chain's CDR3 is CASSIRTDTQYF. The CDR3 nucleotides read TGTGCCAGTAGTATTAGGACAGATACGCAGTATTTT.

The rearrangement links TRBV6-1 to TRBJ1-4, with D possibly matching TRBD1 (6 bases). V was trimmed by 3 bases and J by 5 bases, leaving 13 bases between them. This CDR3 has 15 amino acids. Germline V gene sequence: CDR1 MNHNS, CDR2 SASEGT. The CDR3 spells CASSEPGQSNEKLFF. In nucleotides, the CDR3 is TGTGCCAGCAGTGAGCCGGGACAATCGAATGAAAAACTGTTTTTT.

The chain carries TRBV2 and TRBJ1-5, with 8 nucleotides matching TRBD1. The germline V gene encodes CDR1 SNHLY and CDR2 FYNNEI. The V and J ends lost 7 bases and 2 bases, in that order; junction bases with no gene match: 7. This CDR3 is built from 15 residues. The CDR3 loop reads CASTGQGLRNQPQHF. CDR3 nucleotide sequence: TGTGCCAGCACCGGACAGGGCTTGCGCAATCAGCCCCAGCATTTT.

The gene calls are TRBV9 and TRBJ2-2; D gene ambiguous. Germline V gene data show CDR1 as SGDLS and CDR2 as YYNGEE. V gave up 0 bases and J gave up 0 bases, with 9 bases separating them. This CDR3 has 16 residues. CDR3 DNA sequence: TGTGCCAGCAGCGTAGAAGGCAAAGCGAACACCGGGGAGCTGTTTTTT. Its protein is CASSVEGKANTGELFF.

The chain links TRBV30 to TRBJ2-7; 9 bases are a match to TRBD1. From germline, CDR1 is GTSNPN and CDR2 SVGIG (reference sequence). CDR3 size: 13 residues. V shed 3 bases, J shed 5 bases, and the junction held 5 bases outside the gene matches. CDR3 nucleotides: TGTGCCTGGAGGGGACAGGGTCTGGACGAGCAGTACTTC. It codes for CAWRGQGLDEQYF.

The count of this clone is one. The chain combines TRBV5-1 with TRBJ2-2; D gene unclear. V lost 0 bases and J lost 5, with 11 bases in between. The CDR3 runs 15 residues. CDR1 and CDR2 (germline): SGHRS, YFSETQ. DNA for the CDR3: TGCGCCAGCAGCTTGGGCGGTCAGAGGACCGGGGAGCTGTTTTTT. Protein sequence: CASSLGGQRTGELFF.

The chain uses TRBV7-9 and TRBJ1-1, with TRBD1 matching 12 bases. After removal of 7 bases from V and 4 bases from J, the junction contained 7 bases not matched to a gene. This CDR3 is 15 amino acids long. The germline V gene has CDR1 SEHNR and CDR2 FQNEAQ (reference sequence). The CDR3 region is CASTLGQGAPTEAFF. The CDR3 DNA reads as TGTGCCAGCACCTTGGGACAGGGGGCGCCCACTGAAGCTTTCTTT.

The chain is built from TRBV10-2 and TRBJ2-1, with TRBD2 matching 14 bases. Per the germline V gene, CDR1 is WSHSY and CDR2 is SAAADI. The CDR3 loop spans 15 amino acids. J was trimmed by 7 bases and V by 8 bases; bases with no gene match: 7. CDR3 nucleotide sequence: TGCGCCAGCGCAGGACTAGCGGGGGGAGTGAATGAGCAGTTCTTC. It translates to CASAGLAGGVNEQFF.

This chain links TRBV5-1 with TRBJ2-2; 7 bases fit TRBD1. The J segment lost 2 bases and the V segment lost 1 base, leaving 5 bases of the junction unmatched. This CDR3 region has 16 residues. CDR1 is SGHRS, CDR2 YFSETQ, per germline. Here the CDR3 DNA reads TGCGCCAGCAGCTTGAGATACAGGGGAAACACCGGGGAGCTGTTTTTT. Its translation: CASSLRYRGNTGELFF.

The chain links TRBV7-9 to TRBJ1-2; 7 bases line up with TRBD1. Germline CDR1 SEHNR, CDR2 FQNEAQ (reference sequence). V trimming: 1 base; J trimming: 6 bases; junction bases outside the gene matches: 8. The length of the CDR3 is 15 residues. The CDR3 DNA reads TGTGCCAGCAGCTTAGGACGACAGGGCATAAATGGCTACACCTTC. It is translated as CASSLGRQGINGYTF. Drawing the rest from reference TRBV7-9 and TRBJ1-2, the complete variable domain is DTGVSQNPRHKITKRGQNVTFRCDPISEHNRLYWYRQTLGQGPEFLTYFQNEAQLEKSRLLSDRFSAERPKGSFSTLEIQRTEQGDSAMYLCASSLGRQGINGYTFGSGTRLTVV.